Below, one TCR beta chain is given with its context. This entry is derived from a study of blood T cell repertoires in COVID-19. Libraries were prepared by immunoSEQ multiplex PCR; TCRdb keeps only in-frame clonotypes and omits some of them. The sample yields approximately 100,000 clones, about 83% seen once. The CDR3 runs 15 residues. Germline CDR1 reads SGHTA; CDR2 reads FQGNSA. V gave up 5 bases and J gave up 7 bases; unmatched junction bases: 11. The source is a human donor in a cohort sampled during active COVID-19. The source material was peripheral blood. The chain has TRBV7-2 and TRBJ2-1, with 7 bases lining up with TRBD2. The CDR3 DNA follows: TGTGCCAGCAGCCCCGGGAGGAGCGTCGGGAATGAGCAGTTCTTC. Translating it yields CASSPGRSVGNEQFF. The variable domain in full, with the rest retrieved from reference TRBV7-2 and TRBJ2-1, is GAGVSQSPSNKVTEKGKDVELRCDPISGHTALYWYRQSLGQGLEFLIYFQGNSAPDKSGLPSDRFSAERTGGSVSTLTIQRTQQEDSAVYLCASSPGRSVGNEQFFGPGTRLTVL.